The 15 T cell receptor beta chains below come from one sample, sequenced in a study of OX40 agonist ivuxolimab in advanced cancers. The assay was immunoSEQ multiplex PCR, and TCRdb's table has in-frame clones only and misses some. Among approximately 69,000 clones listed, more than 70% were seen once. The input for sequencing was CD4+ or CD8+ T cells sorted from blood, taken in a trial of the OX40 agonist ivuxolimab. The receptors shown here come from an adult with an advanced solid tumor such as melanoma, head and neck, liver or kidney cancer.

V gene TRBV5-4 combines with J gene TRBJ1-2; 9 nucleotides match TRBD1. Germline lookup yields CDR1 SGHNT and CDR2 YYREEE (reference sequence). J gave up 7 bases and V 3 bases, and 10 bases lay outside the gene matches. This CDR3 comprises 15 residues. The CDR3 region has the DNA TGTGCCAGCAGCTACCGAGACAGGGGGATAGGTGGCTACACCTTC. Amino acids: CASSYRDRGIGGYTF.

The rearrangement uses TRBV28 and TRBJ1-6; D gene unclear. The CDR3 covers 13 residues. V was cut by 5 bases and J by 8 bases, with 10 bases left in between. CDR1 is MDHEN, CDR2 SYDVKM, per germline. Here the CDR3 DNA reads TGTGCCAGCAGTCCCCCCCCGCATTCACCCCTCCACTTT. Residues: CASSPPPHSPLHF.

This rearrangement joins TRBV4-1 to TRBJ2-7; TRBD2 aligns across 9 bases. The CDR3 sequence is 16 residues long. Losses at the gene ends were 0 bases for V and 2 bases for J; bases not matched to a gene: 5. The germline V gene encodes CDR1 MGHRA and CDR2 YSYEKL. The CDR3 region is CASSQDRTSATYEQYF. CDR3 nucleotides: TGCGCCAGCAGCCAAGACCGGACTAGCGCTACCTACGAGCAGTACTTC.

The chain carries TRBV18 and TRBJ2-1; D not certain. This CDR3 spans 13 amino acids. Germline V CDR1 and CDR2: KGHSH, LQKENI. V lost 6 bases, J lost 8 bases, and 14 bases lay in between. The CDR3 DNA is TGTGCCAGCTCCCAGGTGCGAACGGATGAGCAGTTCTTC. The encoded protein is CASSQVRTDEQFF.

The chain is built from TRBV5-4 and TRBJ2-7; TRBD2 agrees at 10 bases. Germline trimming cut 4 bases from V and 5 bases from J; bases unmatched to any gene: 9. The length of the CDR3 is 15 residues. The V gene's germline CDR1 is SGHNT and CDR2 YYREEE (reference sequence). The CDR3 region is CASSAPGLAIHEQYF. The CDR3 DNA reads as TGTGCCAGCAGCGCGCCGGGACTAGCGATACACGAGCAGTACTTC. Combining the CDR3 with reference TRBV5-4 and TRBJ2-7 gives the whole variable domain ETGVTQSPTHLIKTRGQQVTLRCSSQSGHNTVSWYQQALGQGPQFIFQYYREEENGRGNFPPRFSGLQFPNYSSELNVNALELDDSALYLCASSAPGLAIHEQYFGPGTRLTVT.

The CDR3 coding sequence is TGTGCCAGCAGCTTAGAAGGGTCTATCGGTAATTCACCCCTCCACTTT. This codes for CASSLEGSIGNSPLHF. This chain links TRBV13 with TRBJ1-6; D not certain. V lost 1 base and J 6 bases, leaving 13 bases between the germline ends. The CDR3 extends over 16 amino acids. The germline V gene has CDR1 PRHDT and CDR2 FYEKMQ (reference sequence).

This clone was detected a few times. The V call is TRBV5-4, the J call TRBJ1-1; the D is unclear. With 1 base removed from V and 8 bases from J, the gap between germline ends came to 12 bases. Germline V gives CDR1 SGHNT, CDR2 YYREEE (reference sequence). The CDR3 is 13 residues long. Here the CDR3 reads CASSLRDPPEAFF. CDR3 bases: TGTGCCAGCAGCTTGAGAGACCCCCCCGAAGCTTTCTTT. Based on the CDR3 plus reference TRBV5-4 and TRBJ1-1, the full variable domain is ETGVTQSPTHLIKTRGQQVTLRCSSQSGHNTVSWYQQALGQGPQFIFQYYREEENGRGNFPPRFSGLQFPNYSSELNVNALELDDSALYLCASSLRDPPEAFFGQGTRLTVV.

J is TRBJ2-6 and V is TRBV9; D gene unclear. Germline CDR1 SGDLS, CDR2 YYNGEE. The V end was cut by 1 base, the J end by 0 bases, with 14 bases between. CDR3 length: 18 amino acids. The CDR3 DNA follows: TGTGCCAGCAGCGTAACCCCAGGTTCCCTCTCTGGGGCCAACGTCCTGACTTTC. As protein: CASSVTPGSLSGANVLTF.

V is TRBV6-6 and J is TRBJ1-5, with D maybe TRBD1 (5 bases). CDR3 length equals 16 residues. The V end was cut by 5 bases, the J end by 4 bases, with 18 bases between. Germline CDR1 and CDR2: MNHNY and SVGAGI (reference sequence). CDR3 amino acids: CASSPSDGGGNQPQHF. The CDR3, as DNA: TGTGCCAGCAGTCCGTCCGACGGGGGAGGGAATCAGCCCCAGCATTTT.

V usage is TRBV2 and J usage is TRBJ2-3; 7 nucleotides line up with TRBD2. The V segment lost 1 base and the J segment 2 bases; nucleotides outside the gene matches: 3. The length of the CDR3 is 15 residues. Germline lookup yields CDR1 SNHLY and CDR2 FYNNEI. The CDR3 spells CASSEVGLDTDTQYF. CDR3 nucleotides: TGTGCCAGCAGTGAAGTAGGACTAGACACAGATACGCAGTATTTT. Using reference TRBV2 and TRBJ2-3 for the parts outside the CDR3, the full variable domain is EPEVTQTPSHQVTQMGQEVILRCVPISNHLYFYWYRQILGQKVEFLVSFYNNEISEKSEIFDDQFSVERPDGSNFTLKIRSTKLEDSAMYFCASSEVGLDTDTQYFGPGTRLTVL.

This sequence joins TRBV6-6 and TRBJ2-1, with 8 bases identical to TRBD2. The length of the CDR3 is 15 residues. Germline V gene sequence: CDR1 MNHNY, CDR2 SVGAGI (reference sequence). The V gene end was trimmed by 2 bases and the J gene end by 7 bases; junction bases not matched to a gene: 7. DNA of the CDR3: TGTGCCAGCAGTTACCTTGGACTAGCAGCGAATGAGCAGTTCTTC. Its translation: CASSYLGLAANEQFF.

This chain joins TRBV7-2 and TRBJ1-1; D remains unclear. Trimming took 5 bases from V and 1 from J, leaving 8 bases between them. Germline-derived CDR1 and CDR2 are SGHTA and FQGNSA. The CDR3 runs 13 residues. The CDR3 loop is CASSQRSNTEAFF. The CDR3 DNA reads as TGTGCCAGCAGCCAAAGATCGAACACTGAAGCTTTCTTT.

The V gene is TRBV27, the J gene TRBJ2-3, with D unresolved. CDR3 length: 15 amino acids. Between the trimmed V and J ends, which lost 2 bases and 2 bases, there was a span of 11 bases. Germline CDR1 is MNHEY and CDR2 is SMNVEV (reference sequence). CDR3 loop: CASSLDSLDTDTQYF. The CDR3 DNA follows: TGTGCCAGCAGTTTAGACTCCCTGGACACAGATACGCAGTATTTT.

The rearrangement joins TRBV7-9 to TRBJ1-1, with D possibly TRBD1 on 5 matching bases. The germline V gene has CDR1 SEHNR and CDR2 FQNEAQ (reference sequence). The CDR3 has 15 amino acids. Between the trimmed V and J ends, which lost 5 bases and 7 bases, there was a span of 20 bases. This chain's CDR3 is CASSNSGPSQSEAFF. The CDR3 DNA sequence: TGTGCCAGCAGCAATTCGGGACCCTCTCAGAGTGAAGCTTTCTTT.

The genes are TRBV9 and TRBJ1-2; D unresolved. Germline assignment: CDR1 SGDLS and CDR2 YYNGEE. V shed 2 bases and J shed 1 base, with 6 bases lying between them. CDR3 length equals 13 residues. This CDR3 is CASSVQDNYGYTF. The CDR3, as DNA: TGTGCCAGCAGCGTTCAGGATAACTATGGCTACACCTTC.